This T cell receptor (beta chain) was found in a study of lymphopenia after photon versus proton radiotherapy. Whole-study findings and limits: Proton therapy kept repertoires fairly stable, unlike photons, which gained effector/memory cells. Oligoclonal CD8+ Temra expansion after nadir drove photon patients' diversity drop.

Libraries were prepared by immunoSEQ multiplex PCR; TCRdb keeps only in-frame clonotypes and omits some of them. The repertoire holds about 49,000 clones, with more than 70% as singletons. CDR3 length equals 14 residues. V was clipped by 5 bases and J by 0 bases, with 10 bases between them. The germline gives CDR1 SEHNR, CDR2 FQNEAQ (reference sequence). As for this clone: Its antigen is not known.

Sequences were derived from peripheral blood, sampled from a patient treated with photon-based radiotherapy. The clonotype comes from a man aged 45-65 years with gastric cancer. This chain uses TRBV7-9 with TRBJ1-2, with TRBD1 as a possible D gene (5 bases). The CDR3 sequence: CASSLGGTNYGYTF. The CDR3 DNA follows: TGTGCCAGCAGCCTGGGGGGGACTAACTATGGCTACACCTTC. The variable domain in full, with the rest retrieved from reference TRBV7-9 and TRBJ1-2, is DTGVSQNPRHKITKRGQNVTFRCDPISEHNRLYWYRQTLGQGPEFLTYFQNEAQLEKSRLLSDRFSAERPKGSFSTLEIQRTEQGDSAMYLCASSLGGTNYGYTFGSGTRLTVV.